Following are 20 T cell receptor beta chains from one sample sequenced in a study of tissue T cells after allogeneic stem cell transplantation. Specified time point: mouse harvest day 14 after allogeneic transplant. Tail vein injection delivered 10^7 T-cell-depleted bone marrow cells and 10^6 splenic CD5+ T cells. The repertoire was sequenced with immunoSEQ multiplex PCR; TCRdb's copy has only in-frame clones and lacks some. This sample has over 7,000 clones, with roughly a third found just once. The sample comprised skin. These receptors were obtained from a female BALB/c mouse given C57BL/6 T cells with graft-versus-host disease after an allogeneic hematopoietic cell transplant.

Details on this clone: Gene names and germline match the mouse. The read falls 1 residue short of the CDR3 end, and the missing part is taken from the germline J gene. The chain has TRBV26 and TRBJ2-1; D remains ambiguous. The CDR3 totals 11 residues. With 5 bases removed from V and 1 base from J, the gap between germline ends came to 0 bases. Germline loops: CDR1 KGHPV, CDR2 FQNQEV (reference sequence). The CDR3 spells CASSNYAEQFF. The sequenced part of the CDR3 DNA is TGTGCCAGCAGTAACTATGCTGAGCAGTTC.

Note on this clone: The gene names given are mouse names. The read ends 1 residue shy of where the CDR3 ends; the end is completed using the germline J gene. This chain connects TRBV23 to TRBJ2-5; the tabulated D call, TRBD2, remains unverified against the DNA. This CDR3 has 14 amino acids. Germline CDR1 and CDR2: KGHTA and FQNQQP. CDR3 DNA (partial): TGCTCCAGCAGTCAGGGACTGGGGGGGAACACCCAGTAC. It encodes CSSSQGLGGNTQY. The entire CDR3 protein reads CSSSQGLGGNTQYF.

This clone rates as large (0.1 to 1%). Gene names and germline match the mouse. The CDR3 is cut off 1 residue early in the read; its end comes from the germline J gene. The chain employs TRBV13-3 and TRBJ1-5; D gene ambiguous. V was pared by 0 bases and J by 3 bases, with 1 base between. The CDR3 loop spans 12 amino acids. From germline, CDR1 is NNHDY and CDR2 SYVADS. The sequenced CDR3 bases are TGTGCCAGCAGTGATGGCAACCAGGCTCCGCTT. Protein sequence: CASSDGNQAPL. The full-length CDR3 reads as CASSDGNQAPLF. Supplemented by reference TRBV13-3 and TRBJ1-5, the full variable domain reads EAAVTQSPRSKVAVTGGKVTLSCHQTNNHDYMYWYRQDTGHGLRLIHYSYVADSTEKGDIPDGYKASRPSQENFSLILELASLSQTAVYFCASSDGNQAPLFGEGTRLSVL.

To note about this clone: Genes and germline come from the mouse. The read terminates 1 residue ahead of where the CDR3 ends, so the germline J gene completes it. The chain combines TRBV12-2 with TRBJ2-5; 8 bases align to TRBD2. CDR1 is SGHLS, CDR2 HYDKME, per germline. V dropped 0 bases and J dropped 5; count of bases not matched to a gene: 9. This CDR3 contains 16 residues. The chain's CDR3 is CASSLVGGVGRDTQYF. The sequenced CDR3 bases are TGTGCCAGCTCTCTCGTTGGGGGGGTTGGTCGAGACACCCAGTAC.

The sample holds a few counts of this clone. Gene names are mouse gene names. The read ends 1 residue before the CDR3 terminus; that terminus is restored from the germline J gene. The chain has TRBV26 and TRBJ2-5; the D gene is possibly TRBD1 (6 bases). Germline V gene sequence: CDR1 KGHPV, CDR2 FQNQEV (reference sequence). V was clipped by 4 bases and J by 0 bases, with 8 bases between them. The CDR3 totals 14 residues. CDR3 DNA, as far as it was read: TGTGCCAGCAGTCCACAGGGTAACCAAGACACCCAGTAC. Residues: CASSPQGNQDTQY. From start to end, the CDR3 is CASSPQGNQDTQYF.

Concerning this clone: Gene labels here are mouse ones. The read finishes 1 residue shy of the CDR3 end, and the germline J gene is used to complete it. This rearrangement joins TRBV26 to TRBJ2-3, with TRBD2 identical over 8 bases. The CDR3 totals 14 residues. V lost 6 bases and J lost 0; bases outside the gene matches: 2. Germline V gene lookup returns CDR1 KGHPV and CDR2 FQNQEV (reference sequence). The CDR3 region is CASSRLGSAETLYF. CDR3 bases read: TGTGCCAGCAGCCGACTGGGGAGTGCAGAAACGCTGTAT.

This clone rates as medium-sized (0.01 to 0.1%). Germline and genes here are mouse. The read ends 1 residue early relative to the CDR3; the germline J gene fills the gap. The rearrangement joins TRBV19 to TRBJ1-4; 9 bases fit TRBD1. The CDR3 totals 16 residues. CDR1 is FNHDT and CDR2 is SITEND in the germline V gene (reference sequence). V shed 5 bases and J 0 bases; nucleotides not matched to a gene: 5. The CDR3: CASRRTGVISNERLFF. CDR3 DNA (partial): TGTGCCAGCAGACGGACAGGGGTCATTTCCAACGAAAGATTATTT.

This clone was detected a few times. Any gene name here is a mouse gene name. With the read ending 1 residue before the CDR3 end, the germline J gene is used to fill in that end. The V gene is TRBV26, the J gene TRBJ2-1, with D unresolved. CDR3 size: 13 residues. The V gene lost 3 bases and the J gene lost 4 bases, with 7 bases spanning the gap. CDR1 and CDR2 from the germline V gene are KGHPV and FQNQEV (reference sequence). The CDR3 sequence is CASSLRQYAEQFF. CDR3 DNA, as far as it was read: TGTGCCAGCAGTCTAAGGCAGTATGCTGAGCAGTTC.

In its sample, this clone was seen a few times. Gene names refer to mouse genes. Partial CDR3 DNA: TGTGCCAGCAGTCGACAGGGCACAAACTCCGACTACACC. Amino acids: CASSRQGTNSDYT. The entire CDR3 sequence reads CASSRQGTNSDYTF. J is TRBJ1-2 and V is TRBV14, with 7 positions matching TRBD1. The observed sequence ends 1 residue before the CDR3 terminus, with the missing tail filled in from the germline J gene. There are 14 residues in the CDR3. Germline CDR1 SGHDT, CDR2 FRDEAV. Germline trimming cut 4 bases from V and 0 bases from J; bases unmatched to any gene: 3.

Worth noting for this clone: Here the gene names and germline are mouse. The read comes to an end 1 residue before the CDR3 does, leaving the germline J gene to fill in the end. Other DNA sequences in this specimen translate into the identical CDR3. The chain has TRBV26 and TRBJ1-5; D is undetermined. The V gene's germline CDR1 is KGHPV and CDR2 FQNQEV (reference sequence). Deletions cut 0 bases from V and 0 bases from J, with 6 bases between. The CDR3 runs 15 residues. CDR3 protein: CASSLSGYNNQAPLF. The CDR3 DNA, read in part, is TGTGCCAGCAGTCTGTCCGGTTATAACAACCAGGCTCCGCTT.

In its sample, this clone was seen a few times. Each gene name is a mouse one. The read terminates 1 residue ahead of where the CDR3 ends, so the germline J gene completes it. The rearrangement links TRBV26 to TRBJ2-7; D may be TRBD1 (6 bases). The CDR3 length is 12 residues. Germline V lookup: CDR1 KGHPV, CDR2 FQNQEV (reference sequence). V was pared by 6 bases and J by 4 bases, with 10 bases between. The CDR3 DNA, read in part, is TGTGCCAGCAGCCTCAGGGGTTATGAACAGTAC. It specifies CASSLRGYEQY. The complete CDR3 sequence is CASSLRGYEQYF.

This clone came up a few times. Mouse gene names apply. The read ends 1 residue before the CDR3 terminus; that terminus is restored from the germline J gene. Within the sample, other DNA sequences also encode this same CDR3. This chain uses TRBV26 with TRBJ2-7; possibly TRBD1 or TRBD2 for D (5 bases each). CDR1 and CDR2 (germline): KGHPV, FQNQEV (reference sequence). With 0 bases removed from V and 4 bases from J, the gap between germline ends came to 10 bases. The CDR3 runs 14 residues. The CDR3 loop is CASSLSAGGYEQYF. Incomplete CDR3 DNA: TGTGCCAGCAGTCTGTCGGCCGGGGGTTATGAACAGTAC.

Within the sample, this clone is medium-sized (0.01 to 0.1%). Mouse gene names and germline throughout. The sequence runs out 1 residue before the end of the CDR3; the remainder is reconstructed from the germline J gene. V gene TRBV19 combines with J gene TRBJ2-7, with 8 bases that match TRBD2. Germline V lookup: CDR1 FNHDT, CDR2 SITEND (reference sequence). Trimming took 1 base from V and 4 from J; bases not matched to a gene: 1. The CDR3 has 13 amino acids. The CDR3 reads CASSISGGYEQYF. Partial CDR3 DNA: TGTGCCAGCAGTATATCTGGGGGGTATGAACAGTAC.

As concerns this clone: These gene names are mouse names. The read halts 1 residue ahead of the CDR3 end, with the missing end drawn from the germline J gene. The rearrangement links TRBV26 to TRBJ1-2; the D is unclear. The CDR3 loop spans 14 amino acids. From germline, CDR1 is KGHPV and CDR2 FQNQEV (reference sequence). The germline V and J ends were trimmed by 0 bases and 1 base, with 6 bases remaining between them. CDR3 DNA, as far as it was read: TGTGCCAGCAGTCTGTCTGTCAGAAACTCCGACTACACC. It translates to CASSLSVRNSDYT. The full CDR3 protein is CASSLSVRNSDYTF.

This clone was counted between two and nine times. Mouse germline and gene names are used. Coverage ceases 1 residue before the CDR3 finishes, and the germline J gene fills in the end. This specimen includes other DNA sequences encoding the same CDR3. The chain couples TRBV23 to TRBJ1-1; the D call TRBD1 from the table was never checked on the DNA. The germline gives CDR1 KGHTA, CDR2 FQNQQP. The CDR3 length is 13 residues. CDR3 loop: CSSSRDRGTEVFF. Partial CDR3 DNA: TGCTCCAGCAGCCGGGACAGGGGCACAGAAGTCTTC.

A remark on this clone: Mouse germline and gene names are used. The read comes to an end 1 residue before the CDR3 does, leaving the germline J gene to fill in the end. The chain recombines TRBV15 with TRBJ1-2; D is ambiguous. The CDR3 extends over 13 amino acids. The germline V gene encodes CDR1 SGHND and CDR2 FRSKSL. The ends were cut back, 4 bases at V and 1 base at J, with 7 bases in the middle. The sequenced part of the CDR3 DNA is TGTGCCAGCAGTTCGGGCGAAAACTCCGACTACACC. This gives the protein CASSSGENSDYT. The entire CDR3 protein is CASSSGENSDYTF.

This clone is labeled as medium-sized. Here the gene names and germline are mouse. The sequence runs out 1 residue before the end of the CDR3; the remainder is reconstructed from the germline J gene. V is TRBV16 and J is TRBJ2-3; the D gene is possibly TRBD2 (6 bases). The V and J ends lost 0 bases and 0 bases respectively, with 13 bases between them. From germline, CDR1 is SGHSA and CDR2 FRNQAP. The CDR3 is 17 amino acids. The sequenced part of the CDR3 DNA is TGTGCAAGCAGCTTAGATCTCTCTGGGGTTAGTGCAGAAACGCTGTAT. Encoded protein: CASSLDLSGVSAETLY. The entire CDR3 reads CASSLDLSGVSAETLYF.

Notes on this clone: Mouse gene names apply. The CDR3 goes on 1 residue after the read ends, and that part is filled in from the germline J gene. The V gene is TRBV20, the J gene TRBJ2-7; a weak D match, TRBD1 (5 bases). V lost 2 bases to trimming and J lost 0 bases, with 11 bases between them. Germline CDR1 is GFQATS and CDR2 is STVNSAI. The CDR3 is 14 amino acids. This CDR3 reads CGARLRQSSYEQYF. The DNA read from the CDR3 is TGTGGTGCTAGGTTACGACAGAGCTCCTATGAACAGTAC.

In this sample, this clone turned up a few times. Mouse names are used for the genes. Read coverage stops 1 residue before the CDR3 terminus; the germline J gene supplies the remainder. The chain has TRBV13-1 and TRBJ1-1, with D unclear. From germline, CDR1 is NSHNY and CDR2 SYGAGN. The CDR3 sequence is 13 residues long. V lost 3 bases and J lost 1, with 7 bases in between. CDR3: CASSGQENTEVFF. The CDR3 bases that were read are TGTGCCAGCAGTGGTCAGGAAAACACAGAAGTCTTC.

There are a few counts of this clone. Genes and germline are mouse. The read gets to within 1 residue of the CDR3 end, and the germline J gene fills in the rest. This rearrangement joins TRBV16 to TRBJ2-5, with 8 bases matching TRBD2. The CDR3 contains 13 residues. The germline V gene encodes CDR1 SGHSA and CDR2 FRNQAP. The trim removed 3 bases at V and 5 bases at J, leaving 1 base unmatched. CDR3: CASSFTGGDTQYF. CDR3 DNA, as far as it was read: TGTGCAAGCAGCTTCACTGGGGGAGACACCCAGTAC.